A single sample gave rise to the 2 T cell receptor beta chains below, sequenced in a study of blood T cell repertoires in COVID-19. The protocol was immunoSEQ multiplex PCR, while the TCRdb copy is restricted to in-frame clones and leaves out a portion. The sample contains 25,000 to 30,000 clones, 88% of which appear only once. The sequenced sample consisted of peripheral blood. These TCRs come from a woman in her fifties or sixties with active COVID-19.

V is TRBV4-1 and J is TRBJ2-2, with 12 bases identical to TRBD1. The CDR3 is made up of 18 amino acids. The trim removed 0 bases at V and 6 bases at J, leaving 8 bases unmatched. Germline V gene data show CDR1 as MGHRA and CDR2 as YSYEKL. In DNA form, the CDR3 reads TGCGCCAGCAGCCAAGATAGAGGGACAGGGGGCAGAGCCGGGGAGCTGTTTTTT. It specifies CASSQDRGTGGRAGELFF.

The chain combines TRBV3-1 (or the pseudogene TRBV3-2) with TRBJ2-2; 8 bases map to TRBD2. Germline V gives CDR1 LGHDT, CDR2 YNNKEL (reference sequence). The CDR3 has 16 residues. V trimming: 1 base; J trimming: 3 bases; junction bases outside the gene matches: 4. CDR3 coding DNA: TGTGCCAGCAGCCAAGCGGGAGGGCCCCACACCGGGGAGCTGTTTTTT. Protein sequence: CASSQAGGPHTGELFF.